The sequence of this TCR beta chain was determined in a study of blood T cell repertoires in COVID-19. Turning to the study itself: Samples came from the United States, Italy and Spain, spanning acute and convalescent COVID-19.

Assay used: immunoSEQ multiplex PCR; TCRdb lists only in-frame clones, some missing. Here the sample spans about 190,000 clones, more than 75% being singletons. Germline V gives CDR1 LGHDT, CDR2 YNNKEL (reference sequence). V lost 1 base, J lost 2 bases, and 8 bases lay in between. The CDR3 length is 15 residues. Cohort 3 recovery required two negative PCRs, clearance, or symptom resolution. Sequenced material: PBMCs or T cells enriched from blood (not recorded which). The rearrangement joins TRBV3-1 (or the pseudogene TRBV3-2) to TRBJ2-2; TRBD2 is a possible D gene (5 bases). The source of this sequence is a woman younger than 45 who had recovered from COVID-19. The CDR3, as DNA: TGTGCCAGCAGCCAAGGACTAATAAACACCGGGGAGCTGTTTTTT. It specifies CASSQGLINTGELFF.